This T cell receptor beta chain was captured by sequencing in a study of cytomegalovirus exposure and HLA in healthy donors. Study results and limitations: An analysis done earlier found most TCR beta V segments productive about 87% or about 30% of the time. The investigators catalogued 150 or so TCR beta chains as cytomegalovirus-associated.

PCR amplification relied on 60 Vbeta primers (plus 13 Jbeta primers). Generated by immunoSEQ multiplex PCR, the TCRdb table keeps only in-frame clones and is missing some. The sample lists 100,000 to 150,000 clones; about 70% were seen once. Germline loops: CDR1 SGHVS, CDR2 FQNEAQ. Trimming removed 1 base at V and 0 bases at J, with 7 bases between. The CDR3 length is 15 residues. This clone has ten or more counts. The antigen is undetermined. The sequenced material came from PBMCs. This clonotype was sampled from a woman aged 55-70 years in good health and CMV-seropositive. This chain joins TRBV7-8 and TRBJ1-5; D unresolved. CDR3 amino acids: CASSLGEYSNQPQHF. CDR3 nucleotides: TGTGCCAGCAGCTTAGGGGAGTATAGCAATCAGCCCCAGCATTTT.